These T cell receptor beta chains were read from a single sample in a study of T-cell reconstitution after alpha-beta-depleted transplantation in children. TCRdb passed the PCR reads through MiXCR, listing each CDR3 protein once. The table shows 600,000 or so distinct CDR3 sequences, with 20% to 25% occurring only once. The sequencing used PBMCs, mostly from graft donor cells, collected 360 days after TCRalphabeta/CD19-depleted stem cell transplant. These receptors were collected from a boy younger than two who had a stem cell transplant for acute myeloid leukemia, so the T cells may come from the graft donor. The CDR3 runs from the conserved cysteine through the conserved F or W. Each record gives: J gene, D gene, clone size, V gene, CDR3 DNA, CDR3 protein. The D gene is left open where the match is weak. Not every row has a clone size; where given, it reads once, few, many or a size class.

J: TRBJ1-4
D: TRBD1
size: .
V: TRBV7-2
DNA: TGTGCCAGCAGCTTGGTCGGGACAGCGTATGAAAAACTGTTTTTT
CDR3: CASSLVGTAYEKLFF

J: TRBJ2-3
D: .
size: few
V: TRBV25-1
DNA: TGTGCCAGCAGTGAATATAATAAGGCAGATACGCAGTATTTT
CDR3: CASSEYNKADTQYF

J: TRBJ2-5
D: .
size: .
V: TRBV15
DNA: TGTGCCACCAGCAGGCCTTTAGGGGAGACCCAGTACTTC
CDR3: CATSRPLGETQYF

J: TRBJ2-3
D: .
size: few
V: TRBV6-1
DNA: TGTGCCAGCACAGGGCACCGCACAGATACGCAGTATTTT
CDR3: CASTGHRTDTQYF

J: TRBJ2-1
D: .
size: many
V: TRBV5-1
DNA: TGCGCCAGCAGCTTGGTGGCGGACGGGCGAAATGAGCAGTTCTTC
CDR3: CASSLVADGRNEQFF

J: TRBJ2-2
D: .
size: .
V: TRBV6-5
DNA: TGTGCCAGCAGCAAACTCACCGGGGAGCTGTTTTTT
CDR3: CASSKLTGELFF

J: TRBJ1-4
D: .
size: .
V: TRBV20-1
DNA: TGCAGTGCTAGAGCTCCGTCAGGGTCCGGCCGAGAAAAACTGTTTTTT
CDR3: CSARAPSGSGREKLFF

J: TRBJ1-1
D: .
size: many
V: TRBV2
DNA: TGTGCCAGCAGGGCGAACGAGCTGAACACTGAAGCTTTCTTT
CDR3: CASRANELNTEAFF

J: TRBJ2-1
D: .
size: many
V: TRBV12-3/TRBV12-4
DNA: TGTGCCAGCAGTTTTTGGGACAACCTCTACAATGAGCAGTTCTTC
CDR3: CASSFWDNLYNEQFF

J: TRBJ2-3
D: .
size: many
V: TRBV4-3
DNA: TGCGCCAGCAGCCAAGAAACCGGCTGGGAGGGCACAGATACGCAGTATTTT
CDR3: CASSQETGWEGTDTQYF

J: TRBJ2-7
D: TRBD1
size: few
V: TRBV4-3
DNA: TGCGCCAGCAGCCAGTCTGTACGGACAGGGACCTACGAGCAGTACTTC
CDR3: CASSQSVRTGTYEQYF

J: TRBJ2-7
D: TRBD1
size: few
V: TRBV25-1
DNA: TGTGCCAGCAGTGATCGACAGGGGTTCGACGAGCAGTACTTC
CDR3: CASSDRQGFDEQYF

J: TRBJ2-1
D: TRBD2
size: few
V: TRBV10-3
DNA: TGTGCCACTTCCGGGACTAACCTCCCCGACAATGAGCAGTTCTTC
CDR3: CATSGTNLPDNEQFF

J: TRBJ2-7
D: .
size: few
V: TRBV15
DNA: TGTGCCACCAGCAGAGATCCCCCGACAGGAAGGAGGAACTACGAGCAGTACTTC
CDR3: CATSRDPPTGRRNYEQYF

J: TRBJ2-3
D: .
size: many
V: TRBV15
DNA: TGTGCCACCAGCAGCGACACAGATACGCAGTATTTT
CDR3: CATSSDTDTQYF

J: TRBJ2-1
D: TRBD2
size: once
V: TRBV6-2/TRBV6-3
DNA: TGTGCCAGCACCGTACTACTAGCGGGGGTGAACAATGAGCAGTTCTTC
CDR3: CASTVLLAGVNNEQFF

J: TRBJ1-1
D: .
size: .
V: TRBV7-9
DNA: TGTGCCAGCAGGACGGGTGGAGGGAACACTGAAGCTTTCTTT
CDR3: CASRTGGGNTEAFF

J: TRBJ1-2
D: TRBD1
size: few
V: TRBV27
DNA: TGTGCCAGCAACACTTGGACAGGAACCTATGGCTACACCTTC
CDR3: CASNTWTGTYGYTF

J: TRBJ2-6
D: .
size: many
V: TRBV12-3/TRBV12-4
DNA: TGTGCCAGCAGTTTTGCCGTATCTGGGGCCAACGTCCTGACTTTC
CDR3: CASSFAVSGANVLTF

J: TRBJ2-7
D: TRBD1
size: few
V: TRBV12-3/TRBV12-4
DNA: TGTGCCAGCAGCCCCAGGTGGGGGCTACAGGGGACGTACGAGCAGTACTTC
CDR3: CASSPRWGLQGTYEQYF

J: TRBJ2-5
D: .
size: few
V: TRBV12-3/TRBV12-4
DNA: TGTGCCAGCAGTCCACCCTACCCACAGGCCTACCAAGAGACCCAGTACTTC
CDR3: CASSPPYPQAYQETQYF

J: TRBJ2-7
D: .
size: .
V: TRBV7-6
DNA: TGTGCCAGCAGCCCGAGGGGCAGGGGAACCTACGAGCAGTACTTC
CDR3: CASSPRGRGTYEQYF

J: TRBJ2-7
D: TRBD2
size: many
V: TRBV14
DNA: TGTGCCAGCAGCCAAAGCGGGGGTGGCTACGAGCAGTACTTC
CDR3: CASSQSGGGYEQYF

J: TRBJ2-1
D: TRBD2
size: few
V: TRBV29-1
DNA: TGCAGCGAGCTAGCGGGGGGGTACAATGAGCAGTTCTTC
CDR3: CSELAGGYNEQFF

J: TRBJ2-2
D: .
size: many
V: TRBV12-3/TRBV12-4
DNA: TGTGCCAGCAAGATAGGGGGGAACACCGGGGAGCTGTTTTTT
CDR3: CASKIGGNTGELFF

J: TRBJ2-2
D: .
size: .
V: TRBV9
DNA: TGTGCCAGCAGCGTAGTGACAGGCGGGGCCGGGGAGCTGTTTTTT
CDR3: CASSVVTGGAGELFF

J: TRBJ2-3
D: .
size: .
V: TRBV4-3
DNA: TGCGCCAGCAGCCAAGATCCCGTTTCTAGGGATACGCAGTATTTT
CDR3: CASSQDPVSRDTQYF

J: TRBJ2-7
D: TRBD1
size: many
V: TRBV15
DNA: TGTGCCACCAGCAGCGACAGGGGGAGCTCCTACGAGCAGTACTTC
CDR3: CATSSDRGSSYEQYF

J: TRBJ2-1
D: .
size: .
V: TRBV27
DNA: TGTGCCAGCAGTTTATCGAAAGGGGGGATCTACAATGAGCAGTTCTTC
CDR3: CASSLSKGGIYNEQFF

J: TRBJ1-6
D: .
size: many
V: TRBV7-2
DNA: TGTGCCAGCAGCTACTCGGGCTTTTCACCCCTCCACTTT
CDR3: CASSYSGFSPLHF

J: TRBJ2-6
D: .
size: .
V: TRBV12-3/TRBV12-4
DNA: TGTGCCAGCAGCAGGACAAACTCTGGGGCCAACGTCCTGACTTTC
CDR3: CASSRTNSGANVLTF

J: TRBJ1-6
D: .
size: many
V: TRBV15
DNA: TGTGCCACCAGCGGTGGACAGAGTTATAATTCACCCCTCCACTTT
CDR3: CATSGGQSYNSPLHF

J: TRBJ1-2
D: .
size: many
V: TRBV20-1
DNA: TGCAGTACCCCCCAGGACTATGGCTACACCTTC
CDR3: CSTPQDYGYTF

J: TRBJ1-2
D: .
size: few
V: TRBV28
DNA: TGTGCCAGCAGTTTATCGGCGACAGGAGGGGGTGCGTATGGCTACACCTTC
CDR3: CASSLSATGGGAYGYTF

J: TRBJ2-1
D: .
size: few
V: TRBV10-2
DNA: TGCGCCAGCAGTGAGAGTGGGGGGAGCTACAATGAGCAGTTCTTC
CDR3: CASSESGGSYNEQFF

J: TRBJ2-2
D: TRBD1
size: few
V: TRBV20-1
DNA: TGCAGTGCTAGAGATGTGAGGACAGGGATCACCGGGGAGCTGTTTTTT
CDR3: CSARDVRTGITGELFF

J: TRBJ2-3
D: .
size: few
V: TRBV5-5
DNA: TGTGCCAGCAGCTGGGACCCCCGGGATACGCAGTATTTT
CDR3: CASSWDPRDTQYF

J: TRBJ2-3
D: TRBD2
size: .
V: TRBV20-1
DNA: TGCAGTGCTAGAGATCGCCGAGGGCTAGCGGGGGTCACAGATACGCAGTATTTT
CDR3: CSARDRRGLAGVTDTQYF

J: TRBJ2-3
D: TRBD2
size: many
V: TRBV15
DNA: TGTGCCACCAGCCCGATGGGACTAGCGGGGGGTTCATCTTCTACCTGGCGCACAGATACGCAGTATTTT
CDR3: CATSPMGLAGGSSSTWRTDTQYF

J: TRBJ1-4
D: .
size: .
V: TRBV20-1
DNA: TGCAGTGCTACTACAGGGAGGACTAATGAAAAACTGTTTTTT
CDR3: CSATTGRTNEKLFF

J: TRBJ2-2
D: TRBD1
size: .
V: TRBV7-3
DNA: TGTGCCAGCAGCGCACAAGGGGGCGACGGCGGGGAGCTGTTTTTT
CDR3: CASSAQGGDGGELFF

J: TRBJ2-1
D: TRBD2
size: many
V: TRBV2
DNA: TGTGCCAGCGGCCCCAGCAGCGGGGGGGCCAGCAATGAGCAGTTCTTC
CDR3: CASGPSSGGASNEQFF

J: TRBJ1-2
D: .
size: .
V: TRBV7-6
DNA: TGTGCCAGCAGCTTAGCCGGGGGGCTTAGTGGCTACACCTTC
CDR3: CASSLAGGLSGYTF

J: TRBJ2-3
D: .
size: many
V: TRBV12-3/TRBV12-4
DNA: TGTGCCAGCAGTCCCTTTCTCATCCCCGGCCGTAGCACAGATACGCAGTATTTT
CDR3: CASSPFLIPGRSTDTQYF

J: TRBJ2-1
D: .
size: many
V: TRBV3-1
DNA: TGTGCCAGCAGCCAAGATCGGGCGTTATGGGATGAGCAGTTCTTC
CDR3: CASSQDRALWDEQFF

J: TRBJ1-4
D: .
size: few
V: TRBV29-1
DNA: TGCAGCGTTGAGGACAGCAGGGATAATGAAAAACTGTTTTTT
CDR3: CSVEDSRDNEKLFF

J: TRBJ2-1
D: .
size: many
V: TRBV20-1
DNA: TGCAGTGCTAGAGATGGGTCGGAGAAAAATGAGCAGTTCTTC
CDR3: CSARDGSEKNEQFF